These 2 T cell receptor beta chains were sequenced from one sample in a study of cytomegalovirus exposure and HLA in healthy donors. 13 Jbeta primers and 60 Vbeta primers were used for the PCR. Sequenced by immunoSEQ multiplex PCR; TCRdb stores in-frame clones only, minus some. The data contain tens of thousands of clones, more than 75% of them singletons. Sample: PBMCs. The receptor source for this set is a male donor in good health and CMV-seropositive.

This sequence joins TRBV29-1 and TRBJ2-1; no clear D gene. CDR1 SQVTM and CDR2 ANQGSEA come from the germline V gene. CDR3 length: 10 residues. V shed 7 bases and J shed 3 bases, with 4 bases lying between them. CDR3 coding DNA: TGCAGCGGGCACTACAATGAGCAGTTCTTC. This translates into CSGHYNEQFF.

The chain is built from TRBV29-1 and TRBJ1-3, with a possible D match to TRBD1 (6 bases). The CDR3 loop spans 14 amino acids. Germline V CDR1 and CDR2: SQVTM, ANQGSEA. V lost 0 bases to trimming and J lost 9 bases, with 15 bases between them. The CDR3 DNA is TGCAGCGTTGAAGATAGCCGTCAGGGGACCACCATATATTTT. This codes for CSVEDSRQGTTIYF.